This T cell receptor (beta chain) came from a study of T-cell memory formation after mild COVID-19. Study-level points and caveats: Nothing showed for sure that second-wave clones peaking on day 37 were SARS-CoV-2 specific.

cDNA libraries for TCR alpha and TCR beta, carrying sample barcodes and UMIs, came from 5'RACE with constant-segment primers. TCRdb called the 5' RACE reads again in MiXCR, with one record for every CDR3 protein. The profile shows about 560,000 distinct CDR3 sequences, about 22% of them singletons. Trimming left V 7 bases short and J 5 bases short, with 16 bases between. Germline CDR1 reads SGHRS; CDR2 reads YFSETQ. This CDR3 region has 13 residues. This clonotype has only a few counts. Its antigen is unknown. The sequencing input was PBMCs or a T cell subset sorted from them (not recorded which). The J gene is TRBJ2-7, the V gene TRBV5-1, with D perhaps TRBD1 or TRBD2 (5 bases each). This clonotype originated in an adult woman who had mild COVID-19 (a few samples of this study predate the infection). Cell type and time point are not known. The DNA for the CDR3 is TGCGCCAGCGTTGGGGGATCGGGGCACGAGCAGTACTTC. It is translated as CASVGGSGHEQYF.